This TCR beta chain was observed in a study of identical twins. General study results and limits: While abundant cord blood beta clonotypes carried fewer insertions, memory repertoires showed no such pattern. Monozygotic twins shared more out-of-frame TCR alpha than recombination models predicted.

Unique molecular identifiers were present on the cDNA, and a universal primer site came from template switching. In TCRdb, the 5' RACE reads were re-called with MiXCR into one record per CDR3 protein. The sample includes 1,800,000 or so distinct CDR3 sequences, around 33% of them seen just once. In the case of this clonotype: The antigen is undetermined.

V was clipped by 1 base and J by 2 bases; unmatched bases: 6. The germline V gene has CDR1 SGHTA and CDR2 FQGNSA. The CDR3 spans 16 residues. The receptor's source is a newborn girl in good health. The sequenced material came from cord blood. The chain combines TRBV7-2 with TRBJ2-7; 9 positions agree with TRBD1. CDR3 in DNA: TGTGCCAGCAGCTTAGGACAGGGGGTTCTCCCCTACGAGCAGTACTTC. Translating gives CASSLGQGVLPYEQYF.